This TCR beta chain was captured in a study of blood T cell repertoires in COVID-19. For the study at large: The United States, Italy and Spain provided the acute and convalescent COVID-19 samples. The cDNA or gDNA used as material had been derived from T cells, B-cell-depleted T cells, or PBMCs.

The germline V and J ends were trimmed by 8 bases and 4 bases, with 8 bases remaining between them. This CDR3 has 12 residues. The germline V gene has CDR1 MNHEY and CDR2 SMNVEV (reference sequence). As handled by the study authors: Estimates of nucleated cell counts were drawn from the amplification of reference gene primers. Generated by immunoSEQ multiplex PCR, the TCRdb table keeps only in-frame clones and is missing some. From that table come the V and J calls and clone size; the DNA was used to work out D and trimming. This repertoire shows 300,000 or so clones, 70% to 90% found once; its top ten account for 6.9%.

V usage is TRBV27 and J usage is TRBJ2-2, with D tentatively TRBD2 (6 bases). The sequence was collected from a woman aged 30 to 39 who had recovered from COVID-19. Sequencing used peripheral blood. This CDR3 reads CASGRITGELFF. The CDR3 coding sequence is TGTGCCAGCGGGAGGATCACCGGGGAGCTGTTTTTT.